The next 28 T cell receptor beta chains were all read from a single sample in a study of cytomegalovirus exposure and HLA in healthy donors. Amplification used 60 Vbeta primers and 13 Jbeta primers. Profiled with immunoSEQ multiplex PCR; TCRdb holds only in-frame clones, not every one. In the table there are about 140,000 clones, 60% to 85% of which are singletons. Sequenced material: PBMCs. Source of these receptors: a male donor in good health and CMV-seropositive.

This rearrangement joins TRBV9 to TRBJ2-3; D uncertain. V was cut by 0 bases and J by 2 bases, with 10 bases left in between. The V gene's germline CDR1 is SGDLS and CDR2 YYNGEE. This CDR3 is 15 amino acids long. This CDR3 reads CASSVGGAITDTQYF. As DNA, the CDR3 is TGTGCCAGCAGCGTAGGTGGAGCAATCACAGATACGCAGTATTTT.

The rearrangement joins TRBV9 to TRBJ2-5; D may match TRBD1 or TRBD2 (5 bases each). The tail of the sequence fits TRBJ2-7 better, so the J call may be wrong. This CDR3 has 14 residues. CDR1 is SGDLS and CDR2 is YYNGEE in the germline V gene. CDR3 in amino acids: CASSVVDGGYEQYF. CDR3 nucleotide sequence: TGTGCCAGCAGCGTAGTGGATGGGGGCTACGAGCAGTACTTC.

This clone was detected only a few times. This chain joins TRBV15 and TRBJ1-5, with 7 bases aligning to TRBD1. The germline V gene encodes CDR1 LNHNV and CDR2 YYDKDF (reference sequence). The length of the CDR3 is 15 residues. V lost 2 bases, J lost 6 bases, and 7 bases stayed unmatched. CDR3 in amino acids: CATSRPDRERQPQHF. The CDR3 bases are TGTGCCACCAGCAGACCAGACAGGGAACGTCAGCCCCAGCATTTT.

The chain links TRBV4-1 to TRBJ2-4, with 10 bases identical to TRBD2. Germline CDR1 reads MGHRA; CDR2 reads YSYEKL. The CDR3 sequence is 16 residues long. J lost 11 bases, V lost 1 base, and 11 bases had no gene match. The CDR3 loop is CASSQGSGLAGDVQYF. The CDR3 DNA follows: TGCGCCAGCAGCCAAGGATCGGGGCTAGCGGGAGATGTTCAGTACTTC.

The rearrangement joins TRBV2 to TRBJ1-3, with 8 positions matching TRBD1. This CDR3 has 16 amino acids. Germline CDR1 reads SNHLY; CDR2 reads FYNNEI. The V gene end was trimmed by 6 bases and the J gene end by 9 bases; junction bases not matched to a gene: 16. CDR3 region: CASSGTGGTFSGTIYF. The CDR3, as DNA: TGTGCCAGCAGCGGAACAGGGGGGACTTTCAGTGGCACCATATATTTT.

The chain uses TRBV28 and TRBJ1-5; D may be TRBD1 (5 bases). The CDR3 consists of 14 residues. Trimming cost V 5 bases and J 1 base, with 9 bases left between them. Germline CDR1 is MDHEN and CDR2 is SYDVKM. The CDR3 bases are TGTGCCAGCAGTCGAAGACAGAGCAATCAGCCCCAGCATTTT. Its translation: CASSRRQSNQPQHF.

The gene calls are TRBV30 and TRBJ2-3; 9 bases are shared with TRBD2. Trimming cost V 5 bases and J 2 bases; bases outside gene matches: 2. This CDR3 has 13 amino acids. Germline loops: CDR1 GTSNPN, CDR2 SVGIG (reference sequence). The CDR3: CAWVAGVTDTQYF. The CDR3 DNA is TGTGCCTGGGTAGCGGGAGTCACAGATACGCAGTATTTT.

V and J are TRBV11-2 and TRBJ2-7, with D perhaps TRBD1 (5 bases). This CDR3 is 17 amino acids long. The V end was cut by 4 bases, the J end by 6 bases, with 25 bases between. Germline CDR1 is SGHAT and CDR2 is FQNNGV. In DNA form, the CDR3 reads TGTGCCAGCAGCTCTGGGGCAGGCCACCAACCCCTTGCCGAGCAGTACTTC. It codes for CASSSGAGHQPLAEQYF. Based on the CDR3 plus reference TRBV11-2 and TRBJ2-7, the full variable domain is EAGVAQSPRYKIIEKRQSVAFWCNPISGHATLYWYQQILGQGPKLLIQFQNNGVVDDSQLPKDRFSAERLKGVDSTLKIQPAKLEDSAVYLCASSSGAGHQPLAEQYFGPGTRLTVT.

The J gene is TRBJ1-4, the V gene TRBV6-5, with TRBD1 as a possible D gene (5 bases). From germline, CDR1 is MNHEY and CDR2 SVGAGI. The V end lost 5 bases, the J end lost 4 bases, and 14 bases lay between the germline ends. The CDR3 has 15 amino acids. CDR3 region: CASSGQGRLNEKLFF. CDR3 DNA sequence: TGTGCCAGCAGTGGACAAGGGAGGCTTAATGAAAAACTGTTTTTT.

V usage is TRBV4-2 and J usage is TRBJ1-4; D might be TRBD1 (5 bases). Germline V gene lookup returns CDR1 LGHNA and CDR2 YNFKEQ. The length of the CDR3 is 17 residues. V was clipped by 0 bases and J by 6 bases, with 17 bases between them. The CDR3 loop is CASSQDLWGEDHEKLFF. The CDR3 nucleotides are TGTGCCAGCAGCCAAGATCTCTGGGGCGAAGACCATGAAAAACTGTTTTTT.

This clone occurred a few times. This chain joins TRBV30 and TRBJ2-2; a possible D gene is TRBD2 (5 bases). This CDR3 comprises 15 residues. Germline CDR1 GTSNPN, CDR2 SVGIG (reference sequence). V shed 4 bases and J shed 1 base, with 13 bases lying between them. CDR3 sequence reads: CAWTLYGVNTGELFF. The CDR3 bases are TGTGCCTGGACTCTATACGGGGTGAACACCGGGGAGCTGTTTTTT.

This chain links TRBV7-9 with TRBJ2-5; possibly TRBD1 for D (5 bases). The CDR3 loop spans 14 amino acids. Germline V lookup: CDR1 SEHNR, CDR2 FQNEAQ (reference sequence). V lost 1 base to trimming and J lost 5 bases, with 11 bases between them. CDR3 in DNA: TGTGCCAGCAGCTTAGAAGGGGCGGTGGAGACCCAGTACTTC. Translating gives CASSLEGAVETQYF.

The chain recombines TRBV11-3 with TRBJ2-1; possibly TRBD1 for D (5 bases). Germline CDR1 SGHNT, CDR2 YENEEA. V was trimmed by 5 bases and J by 0 bases, leaving 17 bases between them. This CDR3 comprises 17 residues. CDR3 nucleotides: TGTGCCAGCAGCCGATCACACTTTGACAGCTCCTACAATGAGCAGTTCTTC. Translating it yields CASSRSHFDSSYNEQFF.

The CDR3 is CASSLYRQSNTGELFF. The CDR3 DNA sequence: TGTGCCAGCAGTTTATATCGACAGTCGAACACCGGGGAGCTGTTTTTT. The rearrangement joins TRBV27 to TRBJ2-2; a weak D match, TRBD1 (5 bases). Germline V gene data show CDR1 as MNHEY and CDR2 as SMNVEV (reference sequence). Trimming pared 1 base from V and 0 bases from J, leaving 9 bases between. The CDR3 consists of 16 residues.

The V gene is TRBV7-8, the J gene TRBJ2-7, with 7 bases that match TRBD2. This CDR3 contains 16 residues. From germline, CDR1 is SGHVS and CDR2 FQNEAQ. Losses at the gene ends were 5 bases for V and 7 bases for J; bases not matched to a gene: 17. The CDR3 region has the DNA TGTGCCAGCAGCCTAATAGCGGGTTTACTGGGGAGGGAGCAGTACTTC. Translating gives CASSLIAGLLGREQYF.

The rearrangement joins TRBV10-3 to TRBJ2-2, with 8 bases that match TRBD1. CDR1 is ENHRY and CDR2 is SYGVKD in the germline V gene. V was pared by 11 bases and J by 6 bases, with 8 bases of the junction left unmatched. There are 13 residues in the CDR3. The CDR3 DNA is TGTGCCTCACAGACAGGGGACGCCGGGGAGCTGTTTTTT. Protein: CASQTGDAGELFF.

This clone was detected a few times. The chain recombines TRBV7-9 with TRBJ2-5; 12 bases align to TRBD1. With 3 bases clipped from V and 5 bases from J, the junction kept 4 bases outside the gene matches. There are 15 residues in the CDR3. CDR1 and CDR2 from the germline V gene are SEHNR and FQNEAQ (reference sequence). The CDR3 region is CASSLGTGGLETQYF. Here the CDR3 DNA reads TGTGCCAGCAGCTTGGGGACAGGGGGCTTGGAGACCCAGTACTTC.

This clone showed up just a few times. This chain's CDR3 is CSVGTGSTNNQPQHF. CDR3 DNA: TGCAGCGTAGGGACAGGAAGCACCAACAATCAGCCCCAGCATTTT. The gene calls are TRBV29-1 and TRBJ1-5, with 8 bases fitting TRBD1. Looked up from germline, CDR1 is SQVTM and CDR2 is ANQGSEA. The V gene end was trimmed by 6 bases and the J gene end by 3 bases; junction bases not matched to a gene: 10. The CDR3 runs to 15 residues.

This clone was counted a few times. The chain carries TRBV2 and TRBJ2-7; 11 bases map to TRBD2. Germline CDR1 is SNHLY and CDR2 is FYNNEI. The CDR3 runs to 14 residues. J gave up 0 bases and V 7 bases, and 2 bases lay outside the gene matches. CDR3 bases: TGTGCCAGCATCGGGACTAGCGGCTCCTACGAGCAGTACTTC. It yields the protein CASIGTSGSYEQYF.

This clone was detected a few times. The rearrangement links TRBV7-9 to TRBJ2-2, with 8 bases matching TRBD1. Germline lookup yields CDR1 SEHNR and CDR2 FQNEAQ (reference sequence). The CDR3 consists of 14 residues. Unmatched junction bases numbered 5, after V lost 6 bases and J lost 5 bases. CDR3 region: CASRGTGRTGELFF. The CDR3 DNA follows: TGTGCCAGCAGGGGGACAGGACGGACCGGGGAGCTGTTTTTT.

The chain couples TRBV19 to TRBJ1-5, with 9 bases lining up with TRBD1. V was pared by 3 bases and J by 5 bases, with 5 bases of the junction left unmatched. The CDR3 covers 15 residues. The germline V gene has CDR1 LNHDA and CDR2 SQIVND (reference sequence). CDR3 nucleotide sequence: TGTGCCAGTAGTATCGGACAGGGGAATCATCAGCCCCAGCATTTT. This encodes CASSIGQGNHQPQHF.

This chain connects TRBV5-1 to TRBJ1-2, with a possible D match to TRBD1 (5 bases). In germline, CDR1 is SGHRS, CDR2 YFSETQ. This CDR3 contains 18 residues. Trimming took off 1 base at V and 1 base at J, with 20 bases between the two ends. CDR3 region: CASSLKFTDTLRNYGYTF. CDR3 sequence (DNA): TGCGCCAGCAGCTTGAAATTTACGGACACACTTCGTAACTATGGCTACACCTTC.

The chain uses TRBV2 and TRBJ2-7; 8 bases agree with TRBD1. Germline CDR1 reads SNHLY; CDR2 reads FYNNEI. CDR3 length equals 14 residues. Trimming removed 8 bases from V and 2 bases from J; junction bases left unmatched: 8. The CDR3 DNA reads as TGTGCCAGCGTAACCGGGACAGGTACCTACGAGCAGTACTTC. Its protein product is CASVTGTGTYEQYF.

The rearrangement uses TRBV7-9 and TRBJ1-3; D gene uncertain. The V end was cut by 2 bases, the J end by 3 bases, with 8 bases between. CDR1 is SEHNR, CDR2 FQNEAQ, per germline (reference sequence). This CDR3 contains 14 residues. The CDR3 sequence: CASSLLSYGNTIYF. For the CDR3, the DNA is TGTGCCAGCAGCTTATTATCCTATGGAAACACCATATATTTT.

The chain couples TRBV25-1 to TRBJ1-1; weak D call: TRBD1 (5 bases). The V end lost 4 bases, the J end lost 0 bases, and 12 bases lay between the germline ends. Germline V gene data show CDR1 as MGHDK and CDR2 as SYGVNS. There are 15 residues in the CDR3. The CDR3 DNA reads TGTGCCAGCAGTGCAGGGTATCGCATGAACACTGAAGCTTTCTTT. Translated: CASSAGYRMNTEAFF.

J is TRBJ2-1 and V is TRBV2; 9 bases align to TRBD1. The ends lost 10 bases at V and 9 bases at J; junction bases unmatched: 10. Germline CDR1 is SNHLY and CDR2 is FYNNEI. The CDR3 extends over 13 amino acids. DNA for the CDR3: TGTGCCATCCCGGGACAGGGACCGACTGAGCAGTTCTTC. It translates to CAIPGQGPTEQFF.

The V and J genes are TRBV14 and TRBJ1-4; the D is unclear. The germline V gene encodes CDR1 SGHDN and CDR2 FVKESK. This CDR3 contains 16 residues. Trimming pared 2 bases from V and 8 bases from J, leaving 18 bases between. CDR3 amino acids: CASSQWGFGVGEKLFF. The CDR3 DNA sequence: TGTGCCAGCAGCCAATGGGGTTTCGGGGTTGGGGAAAAACTGTTTTTT.

The V gene is TRBV7-9, the J gene TRBJ2-6, with D unresolved. CDR1 and CDR2 (germline): SEHNR, FQNEAQ (reference sequence). The CDR3 is 15 residues long. The germline V and J ends were trimmed by 1 base and 7 bases, with 11 bases remaining between them. CDR3 region: CASSLDPGGANVLTF. CDR3 nucleotide sequence: TGTGCCAGCAGCTTAGATCCGGGTGGTGCCAACGTCCTGACTTTC.